The 18 T cell receptor beta chains listed next were all sequenced from one sample in a study of OX40 agonist ivuxolimab in advanced cancers. TCRdb's table, derived via immunoSEQ multiplex PCR, lists solely in-frame clones and lacks some. The repertoire holds under 85,000 clones, with approximately 92% as singletons. The input for sequencing was CD4+ or CD8+ T cells sorted from blood, taken in a trial of the OX40 agonist ivuxolimab. All receptors derive from an adult with an advanced solid tumor such as melanoma, head and neck, liver or kidney cancer.

V and J are TRBV7-2 and TRBJ2-1; D call uncertain. Trimming removed 1 base at V and 1 base at J, with 8 bases between. The germline CDR1 and CDR2 sequences are SGHTA and FQGNSA. This CDR3 has 15 amino acids. CDR3 DNA sequence: TGTGCCAGCAGCTTAGTACAAGGATCCTACAATGAGCAGTTCTTC. This encodes CASSLVQGSYNEQFF.

This sequence joins TRBV13 and TRBJ2-7; 12 bases map to TRBD2. The CDR3 is 19 residues long. The ends lost 1 base at V and 0 bases at J; junction bases unmatched: 10. The germline CDR1 and CDR2 sequences are PRHDT and FYEKMQ (reference sequence). CDR3 protein: CASSLDSSGRGPFSYEQYF. The CDR3 region has the DNA TGTGCCAGCAGCTTAGATTCTAGCGGGAGGGGGCCTTTCTCCTACGAGCAGTACTTC. Combining the CDR3 with reference TRBV13 and TRBJ2-7 gives the whole variable domain AAGVIQSPRHLIKEKRETATLKCYPIPRHDTVYWYQQGPGQDPQFLISFYEKMQSDKGSIPDRFSAQQFSDYHSELNMSSLELGDSALYFCASSLDSSGRGPFSYEQYFGPGTRLTVT.

The J gene is TRBJ2-7, the V gene TRBV29-1; D not resolved. This CDR3 comprises 14 residues. Germline V gene lookup returns CDR1 SQVTM and CDR2 ANQGSEA. Trimming stripped 0 bases from V and 2 bases from J, with 11 bases between. CDR3 in amino acids: CSVEDPYGTYEQYF. CDR3 coding DNA: TGCAGCGTTGAAGATCCTTACGGTACCTACGAGCAGTACTTC.

This clone was recorded a few times. The V and J genes are TRBV7-9 and TRBJ1-1; no clear D. V was cut by 3 bases and J by 0 bases, with 8 bases left in between. Germline V CDR1 and CDR2: SEHNR, FQNEAQ (reference sequence). The length of the CDR3 is 14 residues. The DNA for the CDR3 is TGTGCCAGCAGCTTGCTACGGATGAACACTGAAGCTTTCTTT. Translating it yields CASSLLRMNTEAFF.

The chain couples TRBV4-1 to TRBJ1-1, with D tentatively TRBD1 (6 bases). CDR1 MGHRA and CDR2 YSYEKL come from the germline V gene. Trimming removed 3 bases from V and 3 bases from J, with 20 bases in between. CDR3 size: 17 residues. The CDR3 DNA follows: TGCGCCAGCAGCCAGTCTACCCAAGGGGGACTTGACACTGAAGCTTTCTTT. Its protein product is CASSQSTQGGLDTEAFF.

The chain has TRBV5-1 and TRBJ2-1, with unresolved D. The CDR3 has 15 amino acids. Germline V gene lookup returns CDR1 SGHRS and CDR2 YFSETQ. Trimming shortened V by 3 bases and J by 0 bases, and 10 bases separated the two germline ends. CDR3 loop: CASSSVGDSYNEQFF. In DNA, the CDR3 is TGCGCCAGCAGCTCCGTTGGGGACTCCTACAATGAGCAGTTCTTC.

In this sample, this clone turned up a few times. The chain is built from TRBV19 and TRBJ2-2; no firm D call. This CDR3 spans 16 amino acids. V dropped 6 bases and J dropped 1 base, with 15 bases sitting between them. The V gene's germline CDR1 is LNHDA and CDR2 SQIVND (reference sequence). Here the CDR3 reads CASRRFQVGNTGELFF. CDR3 DNA: TGTGCCAGTAGGCGGTTCCAGGTCGGGAACACCGGGGAGCTGTTTTTT.

The gene calls are TRBV4-1 and TRBJ2-4; the D is unclear. The length of the CDR3 is 19 residues. The V gene lost 1 base and the J gene lost 0 bases, with 19 bases spanning the gap. CDR1 and CDR2 from the germline V gene are MGHRA and YSYEKL. DNA for the CDR3: TGCGCCAGCAGCCAAGTTCCCCCTCAGGCGGATGTAGCCAAAAACATTCAGTACTTC. The encoded protein is CASSQVPPQADVAKNIQYF.

J is TRBJ2-3 and V is TRBV2, with TRBD1 matching over 8 bases. V was pared by 6 bases and J by 2 bases, with 10 bases of the junction left unmatched. Per the germline V gene, CDR1 is SNHLY and CDR2 is FYNNEI. This CDR3 has 16 residues. CDR3 nucleotides: TGTGCCAGCAGCGGATACCAGGGGGCGCACACAGATACGCAGTATTTT. As protein: CASSGYQGAHTDTQYF.

The chain employs TRBV7-2 and TRBJ1-6; possible D gene TRBD1, 5 bases. The V end was cut by 4 bases, the J end by 5 bases, with 9 bases between. Germline-derived CDR1 and CDR2 are SGHTA and FQGNSA. This CDR3 is built from 14 residues. In DNA, the CDR3 is TGTGCCAGCAGCTCCCGCAGGGATAATTCACCCCTCCACTTT. Protein: CASSSRRDNSPLHF.

The genes are TRBV18 and TRBJ1-2; D may be TRBD1 (5 bases). CDR3 length equals 13 residues. CDR1 is KGHSH, CDR2 LQKENI, per germline. V lost 3 bases to trimming and J lost 7 bases, with 12 bases between them. Here the CDR3 reads CASSPDTGGGYTF. The DNA for the CDR3 is TGTGCCAGCTCACCGGATACAGGCGGTGGCTACACCTTC.

The J gene is TRBJ2-3, the V gene TRBV18; 8 bases are a match to TRBD2. Germline V gene lookup returns CDR1 KGHSH and CDR2 LQKENI. Unmatched junction bases numbered 15, after V lost 2 bases and J lost 2 bases. The CDR3 spans 19 residues. CDR3 bases: TGTGCCAGCTCACCAAAGGAGAGACTAGCGAGAGCTAACACAGATACGCAGTATTTT. Translated: CASSPKERLARANTDTQYF.

Turning to this clone: Other DNA sequences of this sample code for an identical CDR3. The chain employs TRBV28 and TRBJ1-2; TRBD1 might be the D (6 bases). V was cut by 8 bases and J by 4 bases, with 20 bases left in between. The CDR3 sequence is 15 residues long. Germline V CDR1 and CDR2: MDHEN, SYDVKM. The CDR3 DNA is TGTGCCAGCCGCTCCGGGGGCGCATCAGGCTATGGCTACACCTTC. Its protein is CASRSGGASGYGYTF.

The chain recombines TRBV7-9 with TRBJ2-5; D might be TRBD2 (5 bases). Germline lookup yields CDR1 SEHNR and CDR2 FQNEAQ (reference sequence). V was cut by 5 bases and J by 4 bases, with 23 bases left in between. There are 17 residues in the CDR3. DNA of the CDR3: TGTGCCAGCAGCGCAAGCCGGGAAGACCCCTATGGAGAGACCCAGTACTTC. It encodes CASSASREDPYGETQYF.

The V gene is TRBV27, the J gene TRBJ1-1; a possible D gene is TRBD1 (5 bases). Trimming shortened V by 3 bases and J by 1 base, and 9 bases separated the two germline ends. The germline CDR1 and CDR2 sequences are MNHEY and SMNVEV (reference sequence). This CDR3 is 14 amino acids long. The CDR3, as DNA: TGTGCCAGCAGTTTTTGGGGCCCGAACACTGAAGCTTTCTTT. This encodes CASSFWGPNTEAFF.

This chain links TRBV6-6 with TRBJ2-7; 14 bases map to TRBD2. The CDR3 runs to 16 residues. V was clipped by 6 bases and J by 4 bases; unmatched bases: 8. Germline lookup yields CDR1 MNHNY and CDR2 SVGAGI (reference sequence). CDR3 nucleotide sequence: TGTGCCAGCAGCTCTGGGACTAGCGGGAGTAGTTACGAGCAGTACTTC. It is translated as CASSSGTSGSSYEQYF.

The CDR3: CASSRDYWGTQYF. CDR3 DNA sequence: TGTGCCAGCAGCCGGGACTATTGGGGGACCCAGTACTTC. The J gene is TRBJ2-5, the V gene TRBV5-6, with TRBD2 identical over 7 bases. This CDR3 is built from 13 residues. Trimming cost V 4 bases and J 7 bases; bases outside gene matches: 7. Looked up from germline, CDR1 is SGHDT and CDR2 is YYEEEE.

The chain joins TRBV9 to TRBJ1-3; D is uncertain. CDR1 and CDR2 (germline): SGDLS, YYNGEE. The V gene lost 0 bases and the J gene lost 4 bases, with 14 bases spanning the gap. This CDR3 comprises 16 residues. The CDR3 DNA is TGTGCCAGCAGCGTAGAGGTTGGGCAAATCGGAAACACCATATATTTT. Its translation: CASSVEVGQIGNTIYF.